These T cell receptor beta chains were read from a single sample in a study of T cell responses to AZD1222 COVID-19 vaccine. This table comes from immunoSEQ multiplex PCR, and its TCRdb copy is limited to in-frame clones, with some not included. The sample includes 90,000 to 120,000 clones, over 90% seen only once; the top ten take 4.5% to 5%. The input for sequencing was peripheral blood, taken on day 0 of AZD1222 vaccination. All receptors come from an adult in good health. CDR3s include the opening cysteine and the closing phenylalanine or tryptophan. A D gene is named only where the DNA matches it firmly. Expanded clones get a size class; other rows say once, few or many, or leave the size out.

v_call,j_call,d_call,clone_size,cdr3_nt,cdr3_aa
TRBV27,TRBJ2-1,TRBD2,.,TGTGCCAGCAGTTTGAGGACTAGCGGCCCTCTGGCCTACAATGAGCAGTTCTTC,CASSLRTSGPLAYNEQFF
TRBV6-5,TRBJ1-5,.,few,TGTGCCAGCACCGTAGGGGGGTTCTGGCCCCAGCATTTT,CASTVGGFWPQHF
TRBV7-2,TRBJ2-7,.,.,TGTGCCAGCAGCTTAGGACAAGGACTCTCCTACGAGCAGTACTTC,CASSLGQGLSYEQYF
TRBV5-6,TRBJ1-2,.,.,TGTGCCAGCAGCTTGGCGGCACAAATCTATGGCTACACCTTC,CASSLAAQIYGYTF
TRBV11-2,TRBJ1-2,.,.,TGTGCCAGCAGCTTAGAGGTGGATGGCTACACCTTC,CASSLEVDGYTF
TRBV12-3/TRBV12-4,TRBJ1-1,.,.,TGTGCCAGCACCAACACTGAAGCTTTCTTT,CASTNTEAFF
TRBV5-1,TRBJ2-5,.,once,TGCGCCAGCAGCCCCAGGACGGGAGACAGTCAAGAGACCCAGTACTTC,CASSPRTGDSQETQYF
TRBV14,TRBJ1-6,.,.,TGTGCCAGCAGTTGGGACGGCGGTTCACCCCTCCACTTT,CASSWDGGSPLHF
TRBV27,TRBJ2-5,.,.,TGTGCCAGCAGTAACTATCCTTCTTCGGCGGGCCAGTACTTC,CASSNYPSSAGQYF
TRBV2,TRBJ1-1,TRBD1,.,TGTGCCAGCAGGGGACAGTTGAACACTGAAGCTTTCTTT,CASRGQLNTEAFF
TRBV4-2,TRBJ2-7,TRBD2,few,TGTGCCAGCAGCCAAGGACTAGCGGGAGGGCCCGACGAGCAGTACTTC,CASSQGLAGGPDEQYF
TRBV9,TRBJ2-1,.,.,TGTGCCAGCAGCGTAGAAGGTGGGGGGAATGAGCAGTTCTTC,CASSVEGGGNEQFF
TRBV7-8,TRBJ1-1,TRBD1,once,TGTGCCAGCAGCTTCCGGGACAGGGGTATGAACACTGAAGCTTTCTTT,CASSFRDRGMNTEAFF
TRBV6-4,TRBJ2-3,TRBD2,.,TGTGCCAGCAGCGAAAGAGCGGGAGGAACAGATACGCAGTATTTT,CASSERAGGTDTQYF
TRBV13,TRBJ2-4,.,once,TGTGCCAGCAGCTCGACAGGGAGGATAAGCGGGCCTCCCACGAAAAACATTCAGTACTTC,CASSSTGRISGPPTKNIQYF
TRBV21-1,TRBJ2-1,.,.,TGTGCCAGCAGCGGGAGGCGGGAGAAGACAACCTCGAAGGACAATGAGCAGTTCTTC,CASSGRREKTTSKDNEQFF
TRBV19,TRBJ2-1,TRBD2,.,TGTGCCAGTACCTCCGGGACTAGTCGCTATGAGCAGTTCTTC,CASTSGTSRYEQFF
TRBV13,TRBJ2-1,.,.,TGTGCCAGCAGCTCAAAGCTTGATGAGCAGTTCTTC,CASSSKLDEQFF
TRBV28,TRBJ2-7,.,.,TGTGCCAGCAGTTCCCAAGTCTACGAGCAGTACTTC,CASSSQVYEQYF
TRBV6-1,TRBJ2-1,TRBD2,.,TGTGCCAGCAGTGATAGCGGGAGTTTAGGTGAGCAGTTCTTC,CASSDSGSLGEQFF
TRBV28,TRBJ2-3,.,.,TGTGCCAGCAGTACCAGGGGGCGGGAGGGCCTCACAGATACGCAGTATTTT,CASSTRGREGLTDTQYF
TRBV24-1,TRBJ2-5,.,.,TGTGCCACCAGTGATTCAGGGCAAGAGACCCAGTACTTC,CATSDSGQETQYF
TRBV5-1,TRBJ2-7,TRBD2,.,TGCGCCAGCAGCTTGTTCCCTTCTAGCGGGAGGGCCACCTACGAGCAGTACTTC,CASSLFPSSGRATYEQYF
TRBV9,TRBJ2-7,TRBD1,once,TGTGCCAGCAGTGTTGGGACAGGGGATTACGAGCAGTACTTC,CASSVGTGDYEQYF
TRBV10-3,TRBJ1-2,.,.,TGTGCCATCAGTGGGGCTCGTATGGGGTTTGGGGCGGCTTCTACTAACTATGGCTACACCTTC,CAISGARMGFGAASTNYGYTF
TRBV7-2,TRBJ2-1,.,.,TGTGCCAGCAGCTTAGCCGGACCTAACAATGAGCAGTTCTTC,CASSLAGPNNEQFF
TRBV6-5,TRBJ2-2,TRBD1,.,TGTGCCAGCAGAAGACAGGGGGCGAACACCGGGGAGCTGTTTTTT,CASRRQGANTGELFF
TRBV2,TRBJ2-7,.,.,TGTGCCAGCAGGCAGTCCGGCGAGCAGTACTTC,CASRQSGEQYF
TRBV25-1,TRBJ1-4,.,.,TGTGCCAGCAGTGACACAGGAGGAACTAATGAAAAACTGTTTTTT,CASSDTGGTNEKLFF
TRBV28,TRBJ2-7,.,.,TGTGCCAGCAGTGTCTTGTTAATCAGGGACTACGAGCAGTACTTC,CASSVLLIRDYEQYF
TRBV10-1,TRBJ1-6,.,.,TGCGCCAGAGCCCCGAGGACGTATAATTCACCCCTCCACTTT,CARAPRTYNSPLHF
TRBV18,TRBJ2-2,.,.,TGTGCCAGCTCACCACCAGTCGGGCCAACGAACACCGGGGAGCTGTTTTTT,CASSPPVGPTNTGELFF
TRBV6-1,TRBJ2-7,TRBD2,.,TGTGCCAGCAGGGAAATAGCGGGCTGGAGCTCCTACGAGCAGTACTTC,CASREIAGWSSYEQYF
TRBV27,TRBJ1-2,.,.,TGTGCCACCCGAGGACCGTTTGGCTACACCTTC,CATRGPFGYTF
TRBV24-1,TRBJ2-2,.,.,TGTGCCACCAGTGATTTACAGGACGGGGAGCTGTTTTTT,CATSDLQDGELFF
TRBV19,TRBJ2-1,TRBD2,.,TGTGCCAGTAGTATATCACTAGCGGGCTACAATGAGCAGTTCTTC,CASSISLAGYNEQFF
TRBV6-5,TRBJ2-1,TRBD2,.,TGTGCCAGCCAACCCCTAGCGGGATTAGAATATGAGCAGTTCTTC,CASQPLAGLEYEQFF
TRBV11-3,TRBJ2-1,TRBD2,.,TGTGCCAGCAGCTTAGGACTAGCGGGAGCTCTGGGCTCCTACAATGAGCAGTTCTTC,CASSLGLAGALGSYNEQFF
TRBV2,TRBJ2-7,TRBD2,few,TGTGCCAGCTGGAAAGGCGGGAGGATCAACGAGCAGTACTTC,CASWKGGRINEQYF
TRBV7-2,TRBJ2-1,TRBD2,.,TGTGCCAGCAGCTTAAGAACTAGCGGTAGTAATGAGCAGTTCTTC,CASSLRTSGSNEQFF
TRBV6-5,TRBJ1-1,.,.,TGTGCCAGCAGTTCCAGGGGTCACACTGAAGCTTTCTTT,CASSSRGHTEAFF
TRBV6-6,TRBJ2-7,.,.,TGTGCCAGCAGCTACAGGGACGGGCAGTACTTC,CASSYRDGQYF
TRBV18,TRBJ2-2,TRBD1,.,TGTGCCAGCTCACTGGGACAGGGCAACACCGGGGAGCTGTTTTTT,CASSLGQGNTGELFF
TRBV19,TRBJ2-1,.,.,TGTGCCAGTAGGCGGGGAGAGCCTGGCAATGAGCAGTTCTTC,CASRRGEPGNEQFF
TRBV5-4,TRBJ1-2,.,.,TGTGCCAGCAGCTTGGAACCGGACTATGGCTACACCTTC,CASSLEPDYGYTF
TRBV5-5,TRBJ1-2,.,.,TGTGCCAGCAGCCAGGACTCTAACTATGGCTACACCTTC,CASSQDSNYGYTF
TRBV5-4,TRBJ1-4,TRBD1,.,TGTGCCAGCAGCCGGACAGGGCCGGACGAAAAACTGTTTTTT,CASSRTGPDEKLFF
TRBV2,TRBJ2-3,TRBD2,few,TGTGCCAGCGGATCCGGGACTAGCGCAGATACGCAGTATTTT,CASGSGTSADTQYF
TRBV9,TRBJ2-1,.,.,TGTGCCAGCAGCGTAGGCGGGGCGAATTACAATGAGCAGTTCTTC,CASSVGGANYNEQFF
TRBV19,TRBJ2-7,TRBD2,few,TGTGCCAGTAGTACTAGCGGGACGACCTACGAGCAGTACTTC,CASSTSGTTYEQYF
TRBV3-1/TRBV3-2,TRBJ2-2,.,.,TGTGCCAGCAGCCACGAGCGCTACACCGGGGAGCTGTTTTTT,CASSHERYTGELFF
TRBV3-1/TRBV3-2,TRBJ2-7,.,.,TGTGCCAGCAGCCAAGGTTTGGACAAGCAGTACTTC,CASSQGLDKQYF
TRBV11-2,TRBJ2-1,.,.,TGTGCCAGCAGCTTACTAACAGGTCAGACAGAGCAGTTCTTC,CASSLLTGQTEQFF
TRBV2,TRBJ1-2,.,.,TGTGCCTACCACGGTCGAAAAGGTGGCTACACCTTC,CAYHGRKGGYTF
TRBV5-5,TRBJ2-7,.,.,TGTGCCAGCAGCTTCTACCCAGCGGCCTACGAGCAGTACTTC,CASSFYPAAYEQYF
TRBV11-2,TRBJ2-5,.,.,TGTGCCAGCAGCTTAGATCCTAGGATGGAGACCCAGTACTTC,CASSLDPRMETQYF
TRBV5-5,TRBJ1-2,.,.,TGTGCCAGCAGCTTGCCGCCGGTCCTCTATGGCTACACCTTC,CASSLPPVLYGYTF
TRBV28,TRBJ1-3,.,once,TGTGCCAGCAGCCCCCCCGGAAACACCATATATTTT,CASSPPGNTIYF
TRBV4-2,TRBJ1-2,TRBD1,.,TGTGCCAGCAGCCCGAACAGGGGCAGGTATGGCTACACCTTC,CASSPNRGRYGYTF
TRBV7-3,TRBJ2-1,.,.,TGTGCCAGCAGCTCCTCGGTGGCGGGTTTCAATGAGCAGTTCTTC,CASSSSVAGFNEQFF